This T cell receptor (beta chain) derives from a study of metastatic and nonmetastatic thyroid tumors. Thyroid surgery had not been preceded by any treatment in any patient. This clone showed up many times. TCRdb redid the clone calls on the PCR reads using MiXCR. Of about 22,000 clones in the sample, less than 20% are singletons; the top ten hold 2.7%. Sequencing input: adjacent normal tissue. The TCR comes from a male donor with papillary thyroid cancer or a benign thyroid nodule (not recorded which). Some clones in this sample may be carry-over from other donors' samples.

CDR3 protein: CASSRSETQYF. The CDR3 nucleotides read TGTGCCAGCAGCCGATCAGAGACCCAGTACTTC. The chain combines TRBV7-9 with TRBJ2-5; D unresolved. V was cut by 5 bases and J by 4 bases, with 5 bases left in between. Germline V gene data show CDR1 as SEHNR and CDR2 as FQNEAQ (reference sequence). The CDR3 is 11 residues long.